This TCR beta chain was obtained from a study of CD8+CD57+ T cells in acquired aplastic anemia. Across the study: Sorted CD4+ and CD8+ cells yielded DNA averaging around 3 ug. Healthy donors gave some 10 million reads on average for CD4+ cells.

This clonotype was seen repeatedly, ten times or more. Its specificity is not known. Profiling that covered TCR beta VDJ and CDR3 relied on genomic DNA as its template. TCRdb fed the reads into MiXCR, producing one record per CDR3 protein. The sample lists 200,000 to 250,000 distinct CDR3 sequences, approximately 35% occurring once. Whole-study results and caveats: Researchers reported that CD8+ Simpson's diversity was not significantly different in patients versus controls. Around 29 shared CD8+ CDR3s appeared highly expressed within patients' immunodominant clones.

The V gene end was trimmed by 5 bases and the J gene end by 4 bases; junction bases not matched to a gene: 4. Germline V gives CDR1 SNHLY, CDR2 FYNNEI. The CDR3 covers 16 residues. This sequence joins TRBV2 and TRBJ2-2; TRBD2 agrees at 13 bases. Source material: sorted CD4+, CD8+, or CD8+CD57+ T cells (not recorded which) from PBMCs. The TCR originated in a human donor in good health, serving as a control. CDR3 bases: TGTGCCAGCAGTCCTACTAGCGGGAGGGTCACCGGGGAGCTGTTTTTT. Its protein is CASSPTSGRVTGELFF. Looking up the rest from reference TRBV2 and TRBJ2-2 gives the full variable domain: EPEVTQTPSHQVTQMGQEVILRCVPISNHLYFYWYRQILGQKVEFLVSFYNNEISEKSEIFDDQFSVERPDGSNFTLKIRSTKLEDSAMYFCASSPTSGRVTGELFFGEGSRLTVL.